This T cell receptor (beta chain) came from a study of CD4 T cell repertoires in COVID-19. For the study at large: Relabeled CFSE-low cells, IL-2-expanded for about nine days, met spikes from other coronaviruses.

These memory T cells were uncultured and sequenced directly after ex vivo isolation. Some clones are missing from TCRdb's copy, which holds only in-frame ones; the method was immunoSEQ multiplex PCR. The profile shows over 20,000 clones, around 87% of them singletons. CDR1 WSHSY and CDR2 SAAADI come from the germline V gene. The CDR3 contains 15 residues. The ends lost 1 base at V and 7 bases at J; junction bases unmatched: 4. The sequence was collected from a human donor who had COVID-19. The chain uses TRBV10-2 and TRBJ2-1; 10 bases are shared with TRBD2. Sequenced here: central memory CD4+ T cells from blood, sampled before the COVID-19 pandemic. The CDR3 nucleotides are TGCGCCAGCAGTGAGTTACTAGCGGGATTGAATGAGCAGTTCTTC. Encoded protein: CASSELLAGLNEQFF.